The 25 T cell receptor beta chains in this list originate from one sample, sequenced in a study of regulatory T cells in long-lasting Graves disease. Building the TCR beta libraries relied on iRepertoire HTBI primers, and CDR3 regions underwent Arm-PCR. TCRdb re-analysed the multiplex PCR reads in MiXCR, keeping a single row per CDR3 protein. In the table there are about 470,000 distinct CDR3 sequences, under 25% of which are singletons. Stated time point: persistent/refractory GD, antithyroid drugs over 5 years with positive TRAb. The TCR library was made from RNA extracted from PBMCs. Specimen: peripheral blood mononuclear cells (PBMCs), collected when the disease was refractory, from a patient treated with antithyroid drugs. The receptors derive from a female donor with Graves disease.

This clonotype appeared many times. The chain recombines TRBV5-1 with TRBJ1-5, with a possible D match to TRBD1 (5 bases). Deletions cut 7 bases from V and 2 bases from J, with 13 bases between. Germline CDR1 and CDR2: SGHRS and YFSETQ. The CDR3 extends over 14 amino acids. CDR3 sequence reads: CASALMGGNQPQHF. In DNA form, the CDR3 reads TGCGCCAGCGCCCTTATGGGGGGCAATCAGCCCCAGCATTTT.

This clonotype has a handful of counts. The chain combines TRBV6-2 or TRBV6-3 with TRBJ1-1; D gene uncertain. CDR3 size: 11 residues. Per the germline V gene, CDR1 is MNHEY and CDR2 is SVGEGT. Between the trimmed V and J ends, which lost 6 bases and 6 bases, there was a span of 8 bases. CDR3 residues: CASSRPPEAFF. CDR3 coding DNA: TGTGCCAGCAGCCGCCCTCCTGAAGCTTTCTTT.

This clonotype was seen at least ten times. The gene calls are TRBV20-1 and TRBJ1-5; D is unclear. Trimming removed 3 bases from V and 7 bases from J, with 10 bases in between. This CDR3 spans 12 amino acids. Per germline, CDR1 DFQATT and CDR2 SNEGSKA (reference sequence). The CDR3 is CSASSSGQPQHF. CDR3 nucleotide sequence: TGCAGTGCTAGTTCCAGTGGCCAGCCCCAGCATTTT.

The chain joins TRBV27 to TRBJ2-4, with a tentative D call TRBD2 (5 bases). This CDR3 contains 16 residues. Germline V CDR1 and CDR2: MNHEY, SMNVEV (reference sequence). V gave up 5 bases and J gave up 5 bases, with 19 bases separating them. In DNA, the CDR3 is TGTGCCAGCAGTCCAACCCCCGGGGAGCTCGAAAACATTCAGTACTTC. It translates to CASSPTPGELENIQYF.

This clonotype appeared many times. The chain recombines TRBV12-3 or TRBV12-4 with TRBJ1-1, with 7 bases identical to TRBD1. V trimming: 4 bases; J trimming: 8 bases; junction bases outside the gene matches: 10. The CDR3 is made up of 14 amino acids. The CDR3 loop reads CASSSETARGEAFF. CDR3 DNA: TGTGCCAGCAGTTCCGAGACAGCCAGGGGGGAAGCTTTCTTT.

In this sample, this clonotype turned up a few times. The chain carries TRBV6-1 and TRBJ1-3; D is uncertain. V was clipped by 5 bases and J by 2 bases, with 16 bases between them. CDR1 and CDR2 (germline): MNHNS, SASEGT. The CDR3 totals 16 residues. The CDR3 DNA reads as TGTGCCAGCAGTCCTTCGGGATTCGGGGCTGGAAACACCATATATTTT. Amino acids: CASSPSGFGAGNTIYF.

The J gene is TRBJ1-1, the V gene TRBV29-1; 8 nucleotides line up with TRBD1. Germline lookup yields CDR1 SQVTM and CDR2 ANQGSEA. The length of the CDR3 is 13 residues. Trimming at V came to 7 bases and at J to 0 bases, leaving 4 bases not matched to a gene. The CDR3 nucleotides read TGCAGCGCCTGGGGACAGGTGAACACTGAAGCTTTCTTT. This gives the protein CSAWGQVNTEAFF.

This clonotype was found many times. This chain uses TRBV7-9 with TRBJ2-7; no definite D call. CDR3 size: 14 residues. V gave up 3 bases and J gave up 0 bases, with 9 bases separating them. CDR1 and CDR2 (germline): SEHNR, FQNEAQ (reference sequence). The CDR3 loop reads CASSFEASSYEQYF. The DNA for the CDR3 is TGTGCCAGCAGCTTTGAAGCCAGCTCCTACGAGCAGTACTTC.

The chain couples TRBV7-3 to TRBJ1-1; D perhaps matches TRBD1 (6 bases). CDR3 length: 14 residues. Germline loops: CDR1 SGHTA, CDR2 FQGTGA. Trimming removed 7 bases at V and 2 bases at J, with 14 bases between. For the CDR3, the DNA is TGTGCCAGCACCGGGACAAGCTATAACACTGAAGCTTTCTTT. Its protein is CASTGTSYNTEAFF.

In this sample, this clonotype turned up a few times. This chain links TRBV6-1 with TRBJ1-1, with TRBD1 identical over 12 bases. The germline CDR1 and CDR2 sequences are MNHNS and SASEGT. V was pared by 7 bases and J by 5 bases, with 17 bases of the junction left unmatched. The CDR3 runs to 18 residues. In DNA, the CDR3 is TGTGCCAGCACTCACAGTAGGGGGACAGGGGGCGTAGGGACTGAAGCTTTCTTT. This sequence encodes CASTHSRGTGGVGTEAFF.

In this sample, this clonotype turned up a few times. The rearrangement joins TRBV30 to TRBJ1-1, with 7 bases identical to TRBD1. The V gene's germline CDR1 is GTSNPN and CDR2 SVGIG (reference sequence). The length of the CDR3 is 16 residues. Germline trimming cut 3 bases from V and 2 bases from J; bases unmatched to any gene: 12. CDR3 nucleotide sequence: TGTGCCTGGAGCGCAGAAGACAGGGAGTATAACACTGAAGCTTTCTTT. It is translated as CAWSAEDREYNTEAFF.

Ten or more counts support this clonotype. The CDR3 DNA is TGCGCCAGCAGCCCTCATTCAGGGGGCTCAACTTTC. Translated, it gives CASSPHSGGSTF. The V gene is TRBV5-1, the J gene TRBJ2-6; TRBD1 aligns across 8 bases. The CDR3 sequence is 12 residues long. Trimming at V came to 4 bases and at J to 19 bases, leaving 10 bases not matched to a gene. Germline-derived CDR1 and CDR2 are SGHRS and YFSETQ. Drawing the rest from reference TRBV5-1 and TRBJ2-6, the complete variable domain is KAGVTQTPRYLIKTRGQQVTLSCSPISGHRSVSWYQQTPGQGLQFLFEYFSETQRNKGNFPGRFSGRQFSNSRSEMNVSTLELGDSALYLCASSPHSGGSTFGAGSRLTVL.

The sample holds many counts of this clonotype. The J gene is TRBJ1-3, the V gene TRBV28; TRBD1 aligns across 7 bases. Unmatched junction bases numbered 6, after V lost 6 bases and J lost 4 bases. This CDR3 spans 14 amino acids. Germline loops: CDR1 MDHEN, CDR2 SYDVKM. CDR3 nucleotides: TGTGCCAGCAGCGAAACAGGGGCAGGAAACACCATATATTTT. Its protein product is CASSETGAGNTIYF.

This clonotype turned up a few times. The V and J genes are TRBV3-1 and TRBJ1-1; 7 nucleotides agree with TRBD1. Germline assignment: CDR1 LGHDT and CDR2 YNNKEL (reference sequence). Trimming at V came to 4 bases and at J to 4 bases, leaving 6 bases not matched to a gene. The CDR3 runs 14 residues. Here the CDR3 reads CASSPGTVGTEAFF. CDR3 DNA: TGTGCCAGCAGCCCGGGGACAGTTGGCACTGAAGCTTTCTTT.

To note about this clonotype: This could be a read error, since a much larger clone is one nucleotide away. The rearrangement uses TRBV11-2 and TRBJ1-1; D is possibly TRBD1 (6 bases). Germline lookup yields CDR1 SGHAT and CDR2 FQNNGV. This CDR3 is built from 14 residues. V was cut by 1 base and J by 1 base, with 7 bases left in between. Here the CDR3 DNA reads TGTGCCAGCAGCTTAGTCAGGGGGAACACTGAAGCTTTCTTT. Translating gives CASSLVRGNTEAFF.

As concerns this clonotype: This may arise from a read error, as a much more abundant clone is one base away. The chain couples TRBV14 to TRBJ1-4; 7 nucleotides agree with TRBD1. J was trimmed by 3 bases and V by 4 bases; bases with no gene match: 2. The germline V gene has CDR1 SGHDN and CDR2 FVKESK. This CDR3 is built from 14 residues. CDR3 bases: TGTGCCAGCAGCCCGGGACAGCCTAATGAAAAACTGTTTTTT. It is translated as CASSPGQPNEKLFF. The variable domain in full, completed from reference TRBV14 and TRBJ1-4, reads EAGVTQFPSHSVIEKGQTVTLRCDPISGHDNLYWYRRVMGKEIKFLLHFVKESKQDESGMPNNRFLAERTGGTYSTLKVQPAELEDSGVYFCASSPGQPNEKLFFGSGTQLSVL.

The chain recombines TRBV6-1 with TRBJ1-3; D is unclear. This CDR3 region has 15 residues. The germline CDR1 and CDR2 sequences are MNHNS and SASEGT. The V gene lost 6 bases and the J gene lost 0 bases, with 12 bases spanning the gap. Written as DNA, the CDR3 is TGTGCCAGCAGAAGGTCTGTTCTCTCTGGAAACACCATATATTTT. This sequence encodes CASRRSVLSGNTIYF.

This clonotype was detected a few times. Without the conserved terminal phenylalanine or tryptophan, this CDR3 likely stems from a read error. The V gene is TRBV20-1, the J gene TRBJ1-5; tentatively, D is TRBD1 (6 bases). Germline CDR1 DFQATT, CDR2 SNEGSKA (reference sequence). This CDR3 has 13 residues. The V end lost 5 bases, the J end lost 5 bases, and 13 bases lay between the germline ends. CDR3 amino acids: CSASGGADQPQHL. In nucleotides, the CDR3 is TGCAGTGCTTCTGGGGGCGCGGATCAGCCCCAGCATCTT.

V is TRBV7-2 and J is TRBJ2-7, with 8 positions matching TRBD2. The CDR3 runs 14 residues. CDR1 and CDR2 from the germline V gene are SGHTA and FQGNSA. V lost 5 bases, J lost 3 bases, and 6 bases stayed unmatched. The CDR3 region has the DNA TGTGCCAGCAGCCAGGGACGGGGGGGCTACGAGCAGTACTTC. Translation gives CASSQGRGGYEQYF.

The chain joins TRBV28 to TRBJ2-1; D gene ambiguous. The CDR3 runs to 12 residues. V dropped 6 bases and J dropped 7 bases, with 10 bases sitting between them. Germline V gene sequence: CDR1 MDHEN, CDR2 SYDVKM. CDR3 in DNA: TGTGCCAGCAGGGGCGGACCTAATGAGCAGTTCTTC. This sequence encodes CASRGGPNEQFF.

This clonotype was detected ten times or more. V and J are TRBV12-3 or TRBV12-4 and TRBJ1-3; 7 bases map to TRBD1. CDR3 length: 15 amino acids. J was trimmed by 0 bases and V by 3 bases; bases with no gene match: 2. CDR3 sequence (DNA): TGTGCCAGCAGTTTTGGGACAGCCTCTGGAAACACCATATATTTT. Amino acid sequence: CASSFGTASGNTIYF.

About this clonotype itself: At one end, the junction sequence differs from germline, possibly due to a read error. This sequence joins TRBV6-2 or TRBV6-3 and TRBJ2-1; D is possibly TRBD2 (5 bases). CDR1 is MNHEY and CDR2 is SVGEGT in the germline V gene. The CDR3 extends over 13 amino acids. Here the CDR3 DNA reads TGTGCCAGCAGTTACGGACTGTACAATGGGCAGTTCTTC. Its translation is CASSYGLYNGQFF.

This clonotype was picked up a small number of times. This may be a read error: a much more frequent sequence differs by one nucleotide. This chain uses TRBV28 with TRBJ1-1, with D tentatively TRBD1 (5 bases). The CDR3 covers 14 residues. The germline CDR1 and CDR2 sequences are MDHEN and SYDVKM. This chain's CDR3 is CASSLRGVNTEALF. CDR3 sequence (DNA): TGTGCCAGCAGTTTAAGGGGTGTGAACACTGAAGCTCTCTTT.

In DNA, the CDR3 is TGTGCCAGCAGTCGTACAGGGGACCACTACGAGCAGTACTTC. Translation gives CASSRTGDHYEQYF. This rearrangement joins TRBV5-4 to TRBJ2-7, with 7 bases identical to TRBD1. Germline lookup yields CDR1 SGHNT and CDR2 YYREEE (reference sequence). Germline trimming cut 5 bases from V and 3 bases from J; bases unmatched to any gene: 8. This CDR3 spans 14 amino acids.

A word on this clonotype: A clone one base away is much larger, so this may be a read error. The gene calls are TRBV20-1 and TRBJ2-7; D is perhaps TRBD2 (5 bases). Trimming removed 1 base at V and 3 bases at J, with 13 bases between. Germline CDR1 reads DFQATT; CDR2 reads SNEGSKA (reference sequence). The CDR3 covers 14 residues. CDR3: CSARVGEGDYEQYF. The CDR3 bases are TGCAGTGCTAGAGTTGGCGAGGGAGACTACGAGCAGTACTTC.